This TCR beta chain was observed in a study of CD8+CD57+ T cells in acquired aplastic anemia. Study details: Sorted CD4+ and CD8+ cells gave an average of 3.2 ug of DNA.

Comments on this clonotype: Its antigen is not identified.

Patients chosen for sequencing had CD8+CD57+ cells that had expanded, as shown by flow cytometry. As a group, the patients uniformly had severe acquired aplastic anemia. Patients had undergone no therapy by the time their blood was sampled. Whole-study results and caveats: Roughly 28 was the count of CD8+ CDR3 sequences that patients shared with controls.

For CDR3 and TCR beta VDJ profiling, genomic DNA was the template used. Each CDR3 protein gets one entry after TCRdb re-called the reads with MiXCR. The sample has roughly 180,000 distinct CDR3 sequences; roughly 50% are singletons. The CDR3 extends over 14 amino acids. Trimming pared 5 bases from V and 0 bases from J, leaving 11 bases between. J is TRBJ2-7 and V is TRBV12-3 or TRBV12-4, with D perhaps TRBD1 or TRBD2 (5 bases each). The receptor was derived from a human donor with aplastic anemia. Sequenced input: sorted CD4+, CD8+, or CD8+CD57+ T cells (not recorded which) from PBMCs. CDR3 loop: CASSSHGGSYEQYF. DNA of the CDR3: TGTGCCAGCAGTAGCCATGGGGGCTCCTACGAGCAGTACTTC.